What follows describes a single TCR beta chain. Though probably carrying unrecorded immune exposures, donors were nominally healthy at sampling. This entry belongs to a study of cytomegalovirus exposure and HLA in healthy donors. It was with 60 Vbeta and 13 Jbeta primers that the PCR ran. Profiling relied on immunoSEQ multiplex PCR, and the TCRdb table lists in-frame clones only, not all of them. The sample lists 130,000 or so clones, 60% to 85% occurring once. This CDR3 is built from 17 residues. The germline CDR1 and CDR2 sequences are SGHNT and YYREEE (reference sequence). After removal of 4 bases from V and 2 bases from J, the junction contained 11 bases not matched to a gene.

The receptor comes from a woman between 40 and 50 years old in good health and CMV-seronegative. The chain recombines TRBV5-4 with TRBJ1-5; TRBD1 matches 8 bases. The source material was PBMCs. The CDR3 DNA reads as TGTGCCAGCAGCCCTGCACCCGGACAGGGACGCAATCAGCCCCAGCATTTT. This sequence encodes CASSPAPGQGRNQPQHF.